These 4 T cell receptor beta chains came from one sample sequenced in a study of blood T cell repertoires in COVID-19. Repertoires were generated with immunoSEQ multiplex PCR, while TCRdb's copy carries only in-frame clones and drops some. The data hold under 300,000 clones, with 91% observed a single time. Sequencing input: PBMCs or T cells enriched from blood (not recorded which). The receptors were sampled from a human donor in a cohort exposed to, infected with or recovered from COVID-19 (not recorded which). The donor label of this sample is uncertain.

This clone was found once. CDR3 residues: CASSFIAAGNTIYF. The DNA for the CDR3 is TGTGCCAGCAGTTTTATTGCAGCTGGAAACACCATATATTTT. V and J are TRBV27 and TRBJ1-3; unclear D gene. Trimming took 3 bases from V and 2 from J, leaving 8 bases between them. This CDR3 contains 14 residues. The germline V gene has CDR1 MNHEY and CDR2 SMNVEV (reference sequence).

The CDR3 loop is CASSWPSGEGGELFF. The CDR3 nucleotides read TGTGCCAGCAGTTGGCCTAGCGGGGAGGGCGGGGAGCTGTTTTTT. The chain couples TRBV7-2 to TRBJ2-2; 9 positions match TRBD2. With V trimmed by 6 bases and J by 7 bases, 9 bases remained unmatched. Germline CDR1 reads SGHTA; CDR2 reads FQGNSA. The CDR3 runs to 15 residues.

Worth noting for this clone: The sample has other DNA sequences that encode this CDR3 too. This rearrangement joins TRBV18 to TRBJ1-2, with 8 nucleotides matching TRBD1. The germline V gene encodes CDR1 KGHSH and CDR2 LQKENI. CDR3 length: 12 residues. Losses at the gene ends were 3 bases for V and 8 bases for J; bases not matched to a gene: 2. The chain's CDR3 is CASSPGQGGYTF. For the CDR3, the DNA is TGTGCCAGCTCACCCGGACAGGGAGGCTACACCTTC.

The rearrangement uses TRBV4-1 and TRBJ1-2; D possibly corresponds to TRBD1 (5 bases). Trimming took off 1 base at V and 4 bases at J, with 16 bases between the two ends. Germline V lookup: CDR1 MGHRA, CDR2 YSYEKL. The CDR3 consists of 16 residues. This CDR3 reads CASSQGSGRPLYGYTF. Written as DNA, the CDR3 is TGCGCCAGCAGCCAAGGATCAGGGAGGCCCCTCTATGGCTACACCTTC.